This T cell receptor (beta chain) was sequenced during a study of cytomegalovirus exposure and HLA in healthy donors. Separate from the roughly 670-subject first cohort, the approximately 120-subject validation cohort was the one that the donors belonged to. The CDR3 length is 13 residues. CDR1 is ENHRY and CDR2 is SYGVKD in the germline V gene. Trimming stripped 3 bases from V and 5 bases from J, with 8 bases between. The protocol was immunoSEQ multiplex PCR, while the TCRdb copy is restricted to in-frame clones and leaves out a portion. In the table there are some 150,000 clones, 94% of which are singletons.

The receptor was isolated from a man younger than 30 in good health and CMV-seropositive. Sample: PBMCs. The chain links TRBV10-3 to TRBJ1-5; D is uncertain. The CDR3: CAISEQQHQPQHF. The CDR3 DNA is TGTGCCATCAGTGAACAGCAACATCAGCCCCAGCATTTT.